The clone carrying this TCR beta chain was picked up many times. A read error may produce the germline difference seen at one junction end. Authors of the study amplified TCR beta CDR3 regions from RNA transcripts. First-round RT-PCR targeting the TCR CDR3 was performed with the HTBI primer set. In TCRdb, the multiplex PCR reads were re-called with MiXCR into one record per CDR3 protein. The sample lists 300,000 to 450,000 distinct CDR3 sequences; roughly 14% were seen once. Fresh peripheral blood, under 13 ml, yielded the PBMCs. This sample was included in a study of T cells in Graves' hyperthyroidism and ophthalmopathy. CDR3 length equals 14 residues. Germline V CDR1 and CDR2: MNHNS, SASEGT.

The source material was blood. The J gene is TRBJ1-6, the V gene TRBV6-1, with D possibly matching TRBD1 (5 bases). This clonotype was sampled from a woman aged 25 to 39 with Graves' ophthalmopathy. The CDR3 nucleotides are TGTGCCAGCATCGGGGCCTCATATATTTCACCCCTCCACTTT. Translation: CASIGASYISPLHF.